The T cell receptor beta chain described here comes from a study of blood T cell repertoires in COVID-19. In the study overall: Sites across the United States, Italy and Spain contributed samples from acute and convalescent COVID-19. Nucleic acid was either cDNA or gDNA, and it came from T cells, B-cell-depleted T cells, or PBMCs.

The study recruited people aged roughly 18 to 100 years across about two dozen US areas. As handled by the study authors: Amplification of reference gene primers was used by the study to estimate nucleated cell counts. Generated by immunoSEQ multiplex PCR, the TCRdb table keeps only in-frame clones and is missing some. From that table come the V and J calls and clone size; the DNA was used to work out D and trimming. The repertoire has 150,000 or so clones, roughly 90% of them found once; the top ten carry approximately 1.3%. CDR1 is MDHEN and CDR2 is SYDVKM in the germline V gene. V dropped 4 bases and J dropped 3; count of bases not matched to a gene: 12. The CDR3 runs to 18 residues.

This chain joins TRBV28 and TRBJ1-1, with 12 positions matching TRBD1. The sample comprised PBMCs or T cells enriched from blood (not recorded which). This TCR was sampled from a young woman with acute COVID-19. This CDR3 is CASSSGGTGGREDTEAFF. In nucleotides, the CDR3 is TGTGCCAGCAGTTCAGGCGGGACAGGGGGCCGAGAAGACACTGAAGCTTTCTTT.